This T cell receptor beta chain was recovered during a study of cytomegalovirus exposure and HLA in healthy donors. 60 Vbeta and 13 Jbeta primers were used in PCR. Measured with immunoSEQ multiplex PCR; TCRdb has only the in-frame clones, and not every one. The profile shows over 150,000 clones, around 82% of them singletons. V was clipped by 5 bases and J by 7 bases; unmatched bases: 11. This CDR3 is built from 15 residues. Looked up from germline, CDR1 is SGHTA and CDR2 is FQGNSA. The clonotype comes from a man in his forties or fifties in good health and CMV-seropositive. Sample: PBMCs. V gene TRBV7-2 combines with J gene TRBJ2-3; 8 nucleotides align to TRBD2. The CDR3 DNA follows: TGTGCCAGCAGCCCCCTAGGCGGGGGGTCCTATACGCAGTATTTT. Amino acids: CASSPLGGGSYTQYF. The whole variable domain, remainder taken from reference TRBV7-2 and TRBJ2-3, is GAGVSQSPSNKVTEKGKDVELRCDPISGHTALYWYRQSLGQGLEFLIYFQGNSAPDKSGLPSDRFSAERTGGSVSTLTIQRTQQEDSAVYLCASSPLGGGSYTQYFGPGTRLTVL.